This T cell receptor (beta chain) was sequenced for a study of a mutant IDH1 vaccine in newly diagnosed glioma. Whole-study findings and limits: Vaccination elicited immune responses in 80% to 95% of patients. Pseudoprogression seemingly bore no relation to changes in top peripheral T cell clonotypes.

A remark on this clone: The antigen is undetermined.

Germline CDR1 and CDR2: SGHDN and FVKESK. V was pared by 0 bases and J by 0 bases, with 11 bases between. The CDR3 extends over 16 amino acids. Method: immunoSEQ multiplex PCR; TCRdb's copy keeps in-frame clones and lacks some. The profile shows around 60,000 clones, about 88% of them singletons. Time point: week 23, last vaccination. One vaccine dose held 300 ug of mutant IDH1 20-mer peptide and came with topical imiquimod. The chain is built from TRBV14 and TRBJ1-1; D not resolved. Specimen: PBMCs, collected from a glioma patient whose treatment included an IDH1 peptide vaccine. This TCR was sampled from a young man with glioma. For the CDR3, the DNA is TGTGCCAGCAGCCAAGATATGGAGAGGATGAACACTGAAGCTTTCTTT. Translated, it gives CASSQDMERMNTEAFF.